Below, 24 T cell receptor beta chains from the same sample are listed, as sequenced in a study of cytomegalovirus exposure and HLA in healthy donors. Primers for the PCR totalled 60 Vbeta and 13 Jbeta. The table came from immunoSEQ multiplex PCR; TCRdb's copy has only in-frame clones and leaves some out. The sample has tens of thousands of clones, just over 70% seen once. The source material was PBMCs. Receptors originate from a man aged 60-69 years in good health and CMV-seronegative.

This clone was counted a few times. In DNA form, the CDR3 reads TGCAGCGTTAAGGACACGACCCTAGGAAAACTGTTTTTT. Translated: CSVKDTTLGKLFF. This chain uses TRBV29-1 with TRBJ1-4; a weak D match, TRBD1 (5 bases). The V gene lost 5 bases and the J gene lost 10 bases, with 17 bases spanning the gap. The CDR3 length is 13 residues. CDR1 is SQVTM, CDR2 ANQGSEA, per germline.

This chain connects TRBV7-6 to TRBJ2-1; 8 bases align to TRBD2. The length of the CDR3 is 14 residues. Unmatched junction bases numbered 12, after V lost 7 bases and J lost 10 bases. The germline V gene encodes CDR1 SGHVS and CDR2 FNYEAQ. The CDR3 region is CASTLGPAGEEQFF. The CDR3 nucleotides read TGTGCCAGCACCCTAGGTCCAGCGGGGGAGGAGCAGTTCTTC. The variable domain in full, with the rest retrieved from reference TRBV7-6 and TRBJ2-1, is GAGVSQSPRYKVTKRGQDVALRCDPISGHVSLYWYRQALGQGPEFLTYFNYEAQQDKSGLPNDRFSAERPEGSISTLTIQRTEQRDSAMYRCASTLGPAGEEQFFGPGTRLTVL.

The chain couples TRBV30 to TRBJ2-1; D possibly corresponds to TRBD1 (6 bases). CDR1 is GTSNPN, CDR2 SVGIG, per germline (reference sequence). Trimming removed 4 bases from V and 10 bases from J, with 14 bases in between. This CDR3 spans 12 amino acids. CDR3 in DNA: TGTGCCTGGAATCGGGCCGACAGGGAGCAGTTCTTC. This codes for CAWNRADREQFF.

J is TRBJ2-7 and V is TRBV4-1; D may be TRBD2 (6 bases). The ends were cut back, 1 base at V and 1 base at J, with 14 bases in the middle. The germline gives CDR1 MGHRA, CDR2 YSYEKL. The CDR3 consists of 16 residues. The CDR3 sequence: CASSQGPGGNSYEQYF. The CDR3 region has the DNA TGCGCCAGCAGCCAAGGCCCCGGGGGTAATTCCTACGAGCAGTACTTC.

This chain links TRBV6-1 with TRBJ1-3; no reliable D call. From germline, CDR1 is MNHNS and CDR2 SASEGT. V was shortened by 4 bases and J by 0 bases, with 16 bases between the two germline ends. CDR3 length equals 17 residues. In nucleotides, the CDR3 is TGTGCCAGCAGTGCCGGCCGCGGGGTACACTCTGGAAACACCATATATTTT. This encodes CASSAGRGVHSGNTIYF.

The rearrangement uses TRBV28 and TRBJ1-1; 9 bases map to TRBD1. Germline loops: CDR1 MDHEN, CDR2 SYDVKM. This CDR3 is 18 amino acids long. V gave up 3 bases and J gave up 0 bases; unmatched junction bases: 11. The CDR3 region has the DNA TGTGCCAGCAGTTTTAGGTTAGGACAGGGGCTGGTGAACACTGAAGCTTTCTTT. Translating it yields CASSFRLGQGLVNTEAFF.

V and J are TRBV6-1 and TRBJ2-7; TRBD2 aligns across 14 bases. The V gene's germline CDR1 is MNHNS and CDR2 SASEGT. The length of the CDR3 is 16 residues. The junction had 2 bases not matched to a gene; V was cut back by 1 base and J by 3 bases. CDR3 nucleotides: TGTGCCAGCAGTGAAGAGGGACTAGCGGGAGACTACGAGCAGTACTTC. The encoded protein is CASSEEGLAGDYEQYF.

The chain is built from TRBV7-9 and TRBJ2-1; the D is unclear. This CDR3 has 13 amino acids. The germline gives CDR1 SEHNR, CDR2 FQNEAQ (reference sequence). The V gene lost 1 base and the J gene lost 5 bases, with 6 bases spanning the gap. The CDR3 nucleotides are TGTGCCAGCAGCTTAGACGCGAACAATGAGCAGTTCTTC. Translated, it gives CASSLDANNEQFF. Full variable domain (rest looked up from reference TRBV7-9 and TRBJ2-1): DTGVSQNPRHKITKRGQNVTFRCDPISEHNRLYWYRQTLGQGPEFLTYFQNEAQLEKSRLLSDRFSAERPKGSFSTLEIQRTEQGDSAMYLCASSLDANNEQFFGPGTRLTVL.

This clone came up once. The V call is TRBV4-1, the J call TRBJ2-7; tentatively, D is TRBD1 (5 bases). This CDR3 is built from 14 residues. In germline, CDR1 is MGHRA, CDR2 YSYEKL. Trimming pared 2 bases from V and 4 bases from J, leaving 12 bases between. CDR3: CASSQTGRQYEQYF. As DNA, the CDR3 is TGCGCCAGCAGCCAAACCGGCAGACAGTACGAGCAGTACTTC.

The chain uses TRBV18 and TRBJ1-5, with TRBD1 matching 9 bases. The trim removed 3 bases at V and 4 bases at J, leaving 1 base unmatched. Germline V CDR1 and CDR2: KGHSH, LQKENI. The CDR3 consists of 14 residues. The CDR3 coding sequence is TGTGCCAGCTCACCGGGACAGGGTAATCAGCCCCAGCATTTT. As protein: CASSPGQGNQPQHF.

The V call is TRBV5-1, the J call TRBJ1-2; 9 bases line up with TRBD1. This CDR3 contains 15 residues. Germline loops: CDR1 SGHRS, CDR2 YFSETQ. With 0 bases clipped from V and 8 bases from J, the junction kept 8 bases outside the gene matches. This CDR3 reads CASSLEGQGSRGYTF. CDR3 sequence (DNA): TGCGCCAGCAGCTTGGAGGGACAGGGCAGTAGGGGCTACACCTTC.

There are a few counts of this clone. The V gene is TRBV16, the J gene TRBJ1-5; D is unclear. Between the trimmed V and J ends, which lost 4 bases and 5 bases, there was a span of 9 bases. CDR3 length equals 13 residues. Germline lookup yields CDR1 KGHSY and CDR2 FQNENV. The CDR3 bases are TGTGCCAGCAGCCCACTGTCCGATCAGCCCCAGCATTTT. Its translation is CASSPLSDQPQHF.

This chain connects TRBV5-1 to TRBJ1-1; TRBD1 matches at 8 bases. Per the germline V gene, CDR1 is SGHRS and CDR2 is YFSETQ. There are 15 residues in the CDR3. With 6 bases clipped from V and 8 bases from J, the junction kept 15 bases outside the gene matches. Here the CDR3 DNA reads TGCGCCAGCACTCCGGCTACGGGACAGGCGGAGGAAGCTTTCTTT. This sequence encodes CASTPATGQAEEAFF.

This clone was detected a few times. The chain links TRBV6-1 to TRBJ1-2; 7 bases match TRBD1. Trimming at V came to 7 bases and at J to 0 bases, leaving 8 bases not matched to a gene. Looked up from germline, CDR1 is MNHNS and CDR2 is SASEGT. The CDR3 extends over 15 amino acids. The CDR3 region is CASTIMTGPNYGYTF. For the CDR3, the DNA is TGTGCCAGCACTATAATGACAGGGCCTAACTATGGCTACACCTTC.

The J gene is TRBJ2-4, the V gene TRBV7-9; D remains ambiguous. V was pared by 4 bases and J by 6 bases, with 13 bases between. Germline V gene sequence: CDR1 SEHNR, CDR2 FQNEAQ (reference sequence). There are 14 residues in the CDR3. CDR3 sequence: CASSSLGSLNIQYF. The CDR3 nucleotides are TGTGCCAGCAGCTCTTTGGGCAGCCTAAACATTCAGTACTTC.

The V call is TRBV29-1, the J call TRBJ2-7; TRBD2 aligns across 10 bases. Germline CDR1 is SQVTM and CDR2 is ANQGSEA. V lost 5 bases, J lost 5 bases, and 6 bases stayed unmatched. This CDR3 is built from 13 residues. CDR3 loop: CSVQAGGFNEQYF. The CDR3 DNA follows: TGCAGCGTTCAAGCGGGAGGGTTCAACGAGCAGTACTTC.

V gene TRBV28 combines with J gene TRBJ2-2, with D uncertain. V gave up 2 bases and J gave up 4 bases, with 5 bases separating them. CDR1 and CDR2 (germline): MDHEN, SYDVKM. The CDR3 runs to 13 residues. The DNA for the CDR3 is TGTGCCAGCAGTTTAGGCAGCACCGGGGAGCTGTTTTTT. Translation gives CASSLGSTGELFF.

This clone appeared a few times. V and J are TRBV6-5 and TRBJ2-2, with D possibly matching TRBD1 (5 bases). Germline CDR1 is MNHEY and CDR2 is SVGAGI. The V end was cut by 4 bases, the J end by 3 bases, with 9 bases between. This CDR3 has 14 amino acids. The CDR3 nucleotides read TGTGCCAGCAGTTTGGCAGGGTACACCGGGGAGCTGTTTTTT. Protein product: CASSLAGYTGELFF.

The CDR3 DNA follows: TGTGCCAGCAGTGACCCGAGGACAGGGGGCAAGTACGAGCAGTACTTC. Protein sequence: CASSDPRTGGKYEQYF. The chain recombines TRBV6-1 with TRBJ2-7; TRBD1 aligns across 11 bases. After removal of 3 bases from V and 4 bases from J, the junction contained 8 bases not matched to a gene. CDR3 length: 16 amino acids. Germline lookup yields CDR1 MNHNS and CDR2 SASEGT.

This clone was counted a single time. The V call is TRBV7-2, the J call TRBJ2-3; D may be TRBD2 (5 bases). Looked up from germline, CDR1 is SGHTA and CDR2 is FQGNSA. The CDR3 is 14 residues long. V gave up 3 bases and J gave up 4 bases, with 11 bases separating them. The CDR3 DNA reads TGTGCCAGCAGCTTTATTAGCGCGGCAGATACGCAGTATTTT. Its protein is CASSFISAADTQYF.

This clone was seen a handful of times. CDR3 in amino acids: CASSILPNPENSPLHF. CDR3 bases: TGTGCCAGCAGCATATTACCAAACCCAGAAAATTCACCCCTCCACTTT. The gene calls are TRBV7-2 and TRBJ1-6; D not resolved. This CDR3 has 16 amino acids. CDR1 and CDR2 (germline): SGHTA, FQGNSA. V was clipped by 5 bases and J by 7 bases, with 18 bases between them.

This clone was detected a few times. This chain links TRBV4-3 with TRBJ1-4; 8 nucleotides agree with TRBD1. The germline gives CDR1 LGHNA, CDR2 YSLEER. The CDR3 contains 16 residues. V lost 4 bases to trimming and J lost 7 bases; unmatched junction nucleotides: 11. CDR3 nucleotide sequence: TGCGCCAGCAGCCGGGAACGACAGGGGTTGGGTGAAAAACTGTTTTTT. Its protein product is CASSRERQGLGEKLFF.

The chain uses TRBV29-1 and TRBJ2-1; D might be TRBD1 (5 bases). The V gene's germline CDR1 is SQVTM and CDR2 ANQGSEA. The V gene lost 5 bases and the J gene lost 8 bases, with 13 bases spanning the gap. CDR3 size: 12 residues. The CDR3 protein is CSVSQGVDEQFF. The CDR3 nucleotides read TGCAGCGTTAGCCAGGGTGTCGATGAGCAGTTCTTC.

The chain carries TRBV27 and TRBJ1-6; D is ambiguous. Trimming took off 3 bases at V and 7 bases at J, with 4 bases between the two ends. The CDR3 has 12 residues. Germline-derived CDR1 and CDR2 are MNHEY and SMNVEV (reference sequence). CDR3 sequence reads: CASSFINSPLHF. CDR3 DNA: TGTGCCAGCAGTTTTATAAATTCACCCCTCCACTTT.